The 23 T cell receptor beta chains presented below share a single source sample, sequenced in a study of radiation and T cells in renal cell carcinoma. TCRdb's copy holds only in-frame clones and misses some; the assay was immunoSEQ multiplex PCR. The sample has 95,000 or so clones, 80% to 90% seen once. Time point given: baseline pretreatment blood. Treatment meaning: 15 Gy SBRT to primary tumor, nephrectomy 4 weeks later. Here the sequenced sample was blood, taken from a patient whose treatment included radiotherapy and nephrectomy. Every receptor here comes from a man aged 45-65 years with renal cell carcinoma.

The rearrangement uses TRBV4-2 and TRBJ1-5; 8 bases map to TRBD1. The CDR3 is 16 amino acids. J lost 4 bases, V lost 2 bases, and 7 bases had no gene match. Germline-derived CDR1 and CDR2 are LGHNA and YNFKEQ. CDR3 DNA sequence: TGTGCCAGCAGCCAACGGTCCGGACAGGGTAATCAGCCCCAGCATTTT. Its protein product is CASSQRSGQGNQPQHF.

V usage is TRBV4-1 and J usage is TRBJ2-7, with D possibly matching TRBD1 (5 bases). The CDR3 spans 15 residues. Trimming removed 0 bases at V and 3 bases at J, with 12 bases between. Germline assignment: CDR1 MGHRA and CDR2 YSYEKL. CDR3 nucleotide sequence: TGCGCCAGCAGCCAAGAAGGGGCCTCCCTCTACGAGCAGTACTTC. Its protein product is CASSQEGASLYEQYF.

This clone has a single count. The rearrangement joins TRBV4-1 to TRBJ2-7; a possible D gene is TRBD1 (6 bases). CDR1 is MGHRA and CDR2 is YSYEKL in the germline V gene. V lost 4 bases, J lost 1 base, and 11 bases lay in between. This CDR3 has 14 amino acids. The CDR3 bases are TGCGCCAGCAGCCGACGACAGGAATCCTACGAGCAGTACTTC. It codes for CASSRRQESYEQYF.

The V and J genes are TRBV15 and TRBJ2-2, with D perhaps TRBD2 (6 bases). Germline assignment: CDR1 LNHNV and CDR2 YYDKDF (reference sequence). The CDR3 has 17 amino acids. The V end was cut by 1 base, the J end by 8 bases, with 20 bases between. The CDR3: CATSRVGGALRKGELFF. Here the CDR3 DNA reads TGTGCCACCAGCAGAGTTGGCGGGGCCCTACGAAAGGGGGAGCTGTTTTTT.

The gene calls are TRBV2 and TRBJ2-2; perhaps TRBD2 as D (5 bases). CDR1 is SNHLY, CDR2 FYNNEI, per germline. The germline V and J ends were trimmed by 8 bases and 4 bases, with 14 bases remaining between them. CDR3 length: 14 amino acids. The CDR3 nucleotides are TGTGCCAGCGGACTGCGGTCCGTCACCGGGGAGCTGTTTTTT. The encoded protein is CASGLRSVTGELFF.

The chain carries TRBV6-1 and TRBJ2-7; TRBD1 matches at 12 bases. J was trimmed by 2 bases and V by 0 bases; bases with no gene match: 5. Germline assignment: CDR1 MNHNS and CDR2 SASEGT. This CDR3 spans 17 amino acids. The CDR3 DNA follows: TGTGCCAGCAGTGAAGCGAGGGACAGGGGGCTACCCTACGAGCAGTACTTC. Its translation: CASSEARDRGLPYEQYF.

The CDR3 region is CATSLTSLGETQYF. The CDR3 DNA sequence: TGTGCCACCAGCCTCACTAGCCTGGGGGAGACCCAGTACTTC. V gene TRBV19 combines with J gene TRBJ2-5; TRBD2 is a possible D gene (6 bases). CDR1 is LNHDA, CDR2 SQIVND, per germline (reference sequence). CDR3 size: 14 residues. With 10 bases removed from V and 5 bases from J, the gap between germline ends came to 20 bases.

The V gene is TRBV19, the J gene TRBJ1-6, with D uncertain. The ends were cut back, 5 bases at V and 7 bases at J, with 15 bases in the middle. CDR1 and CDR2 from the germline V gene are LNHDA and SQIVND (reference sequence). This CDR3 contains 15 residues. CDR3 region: CASSSRVFGNSPLHF. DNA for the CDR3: TGTGCCAGTAGTTCCCGGGTGTTCGGGAATTCACCCCTCCACTTT. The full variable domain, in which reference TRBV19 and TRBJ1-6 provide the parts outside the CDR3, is DGGITQSPKYLFRKEGQNVTLSCEQNLNHDAMYWYRQDPGQGLRLIYYSQIVNDFQKGDIAEGYSVSREKKESFPLTVTSAQKNPTAFYLCASSSRVFGNSPLHFGNGTRLTVT.

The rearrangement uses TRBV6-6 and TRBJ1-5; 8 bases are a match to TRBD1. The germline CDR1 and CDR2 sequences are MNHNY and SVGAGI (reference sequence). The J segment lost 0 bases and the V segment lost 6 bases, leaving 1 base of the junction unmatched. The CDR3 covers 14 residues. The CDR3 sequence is CASRGQASNQPQHF. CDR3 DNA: TGTGCCAGCAGGGGACAGGCTAGCAATCAGCCCCAGCATTTT.

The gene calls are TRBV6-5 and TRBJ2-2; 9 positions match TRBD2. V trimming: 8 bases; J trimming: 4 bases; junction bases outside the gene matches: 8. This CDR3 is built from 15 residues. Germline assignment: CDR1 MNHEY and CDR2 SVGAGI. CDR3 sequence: CASRPSGTPTGELFF. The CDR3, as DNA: TGTGCCAGCCGACCTAGCGGGACCCCCACCGGGGAGCTGTTTTTT.

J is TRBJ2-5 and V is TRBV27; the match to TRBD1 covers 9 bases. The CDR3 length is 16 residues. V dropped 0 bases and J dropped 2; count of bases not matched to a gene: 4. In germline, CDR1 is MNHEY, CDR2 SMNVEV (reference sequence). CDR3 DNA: TGTGCCAGCAGTTTATCCGGGACAGGGAATCAAGAGACCCAGTACTTC. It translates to CASSLSGTGNQETQYF.

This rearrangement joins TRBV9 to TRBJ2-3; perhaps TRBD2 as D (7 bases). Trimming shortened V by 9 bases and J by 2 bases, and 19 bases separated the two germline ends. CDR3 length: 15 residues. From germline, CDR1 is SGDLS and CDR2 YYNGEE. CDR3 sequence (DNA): TGTGCCACGGGGGGATCCGGGGGCCCCACAGATACGCAGTATTTT. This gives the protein CATGGSGGPTDTQYF. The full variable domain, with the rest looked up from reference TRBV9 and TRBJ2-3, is DSGVTQTPKHLITATGQRVTLRCSPRSGDLSVYWYQQSLDQGLQFLIQYYNGEERAKGNILERFSAQQFPDLHSELNLSSLELGDSALYFCATGGSGGPTDTQYFGPGTRLTVL.

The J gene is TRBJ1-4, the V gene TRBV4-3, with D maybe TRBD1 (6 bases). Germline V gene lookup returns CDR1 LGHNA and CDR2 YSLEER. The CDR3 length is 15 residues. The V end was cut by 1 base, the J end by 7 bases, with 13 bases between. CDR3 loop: CASSQGQGLAEKLFF. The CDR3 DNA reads TGCGCCAGCAGCCAAGGTCAGGGGCTGGCTGAAAAACTGTTTTTT.

CDR3 residues: CASSLPRGGSTDTQYF. DNA for the CDR3: TGTGCCAGCAGCTTACCGCGGGGGGGAAGCACAGATACGCAGTATTTT. The J gene is TRBJ2-3, the V gene TRBV11-2; 9 bases align to TRBD2. Germline V gives CDR1 SGHAT, CDR2 FQNNGV. This CDR3 comprises 16 residues. J was trimmed by 0 bases and V by 2 bases; bases with no gene match: 3.

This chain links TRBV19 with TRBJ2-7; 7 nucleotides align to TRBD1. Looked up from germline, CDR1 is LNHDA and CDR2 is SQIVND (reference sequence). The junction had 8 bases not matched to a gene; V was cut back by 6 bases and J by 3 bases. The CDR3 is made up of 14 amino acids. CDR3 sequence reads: CASRRTGTDYEQYF. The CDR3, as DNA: TGTGCCAGTAGGAGGACCGGGACAGACTACGAGCAGTACTTC. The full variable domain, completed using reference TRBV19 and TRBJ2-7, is DGGITQSPKYLFRKEGQNVTLSCEQNLNHDAMYWYRQDPGQGLRLIYYSQIVNDFQKGDIAEGYSVSREKKESFPLTVTSAQKNPTAFYLCASRRTGTDYEQYFGPGTRLTVT.

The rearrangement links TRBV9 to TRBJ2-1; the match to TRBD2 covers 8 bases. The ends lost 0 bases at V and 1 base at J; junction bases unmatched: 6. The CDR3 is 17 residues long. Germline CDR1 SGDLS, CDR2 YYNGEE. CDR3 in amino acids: CASSVELVAGSYNEQFF. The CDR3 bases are TGTGCCAGCAGCGTAGAGCTCGTAGCGGGATCCTACAATGAGCAGTTCTTC.

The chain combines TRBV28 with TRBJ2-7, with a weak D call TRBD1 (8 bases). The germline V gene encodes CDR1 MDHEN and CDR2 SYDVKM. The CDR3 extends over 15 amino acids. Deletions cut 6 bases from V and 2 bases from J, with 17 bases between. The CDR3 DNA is TGTGCCAGCAGGCGAGGGGGGGACAGGACCTACGAGCAGTACTTC. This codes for CASRRGGDRTYEQYF. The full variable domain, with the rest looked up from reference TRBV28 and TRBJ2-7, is DVKVTQSSRYLVKRTGEKVFLECVQDMDHENMFWYRQDPGLGLRLIYFSYDVKMKEKGDIPEGYSVSREKKERFSLILESASTNQTSMYLCASRRGGDRTYEQYFGPGTRLTVT.

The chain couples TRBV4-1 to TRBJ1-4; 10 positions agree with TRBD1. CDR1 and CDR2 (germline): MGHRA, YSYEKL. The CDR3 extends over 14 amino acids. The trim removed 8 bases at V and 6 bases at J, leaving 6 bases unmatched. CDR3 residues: CASQGQGWDEKLFF. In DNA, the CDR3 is TGCGCCAGCCAGGGACAGGGGTGGGATGAAAAACTGTTTTTT.

This chain's CDR3 is CASSQGGRGGDIQYF. CDR3 nucleotides: TGTGCCAGCAGTCAAGGAGGTAGGGGCGGAGACATTCAGTACTTC. The chain couples TRBV6-5 to TRBJ2-4; D tentatively fits TRBD1 or TRBD2 (5 bases each). The CDR3 spans 15 residues. V lost 5 bases to trimming and J lost 8 bases, with 19 bases between them. CDR1 is MNHEY and CDR2 is SVGAGI in the germline V gene.

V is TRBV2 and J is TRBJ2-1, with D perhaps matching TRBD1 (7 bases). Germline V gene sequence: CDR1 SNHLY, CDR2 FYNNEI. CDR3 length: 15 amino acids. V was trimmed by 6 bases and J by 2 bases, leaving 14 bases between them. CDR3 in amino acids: CASRGDREAYNEQFF. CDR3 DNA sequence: TGTGCCAGCAGGGGAGACAGGGAGGCCTACAATGAGCAGTTCTTC.

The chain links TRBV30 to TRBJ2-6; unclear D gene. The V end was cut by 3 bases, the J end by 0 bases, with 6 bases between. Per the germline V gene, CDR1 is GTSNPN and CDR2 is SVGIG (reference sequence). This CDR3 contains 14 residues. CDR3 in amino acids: CAWRGRSGANVLTF. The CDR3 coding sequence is TGTGCCTGGAGAGGTCGCTCTGGGGCCAACGTCCTGACTTTC.

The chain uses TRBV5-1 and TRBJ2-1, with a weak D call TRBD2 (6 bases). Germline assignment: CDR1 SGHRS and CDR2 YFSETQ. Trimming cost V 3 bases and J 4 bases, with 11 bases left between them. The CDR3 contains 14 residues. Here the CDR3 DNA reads TGCGCCAGCAGCTCGGACTATTCTTACAATGAGCAGTTCTTC. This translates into CASSSDYSYNEQFF. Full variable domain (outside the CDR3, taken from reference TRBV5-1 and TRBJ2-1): KAGVTQTPRYLIKTRGQQVTLSCSPISGHRSVSWYQQTPGQGLQFLFEYFSETQRNKGNFPGRFSGRQFSNSRSEMNVSTLELGDSALYLCASSSDYSYNEQFFGPGTRLTVL.

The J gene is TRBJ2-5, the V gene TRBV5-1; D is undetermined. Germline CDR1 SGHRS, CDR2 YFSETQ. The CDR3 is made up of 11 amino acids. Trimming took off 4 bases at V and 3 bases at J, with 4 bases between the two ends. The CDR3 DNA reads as TGCGCCAGCAGCAACGAAGAGACCCAGTACTTC. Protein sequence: CASSNEETQYF.